This T cell receptor beta chain was found in a study of blood T cells in healthy people across ages. Findings of the study overall: A strong correlation was found between TCR beta diversity and the percentage of naive T cells.

V shed 8 bases and J shed 4 bases, with 12 bases lying between them. CDR3 length: 13 amino acids. Germline assignment: CDR1 SEHNR and CDR2 FQNEAQ (reference sequence). This clonotype was observed many times. Its specificity is unknown. Next came a second PCR, run for about 6 to 12 cycles, which used a sample-barcoded 5' primer along with a J-beta primer mix. Each sample provided no less than 3 million CDR3-containing paired-end reads. TCRdb re-called the 5' RACE reads through MiXCR, storing one row per CDR3 protein. The sample holds 600,000 to 800,000 distinct CDR3 sequences, around 52% seen once. The source is an elderly woman in good health. The sequencing sample was made of blood. This sequence joins TRBV7-9 and TRBJ2-1; no clear D gene. The CDR3 nucleotides are TGTGCCAGCGCAGAAAATGGGTACAATGAGCAGTTCTTC. This translates into CASAENGYNEQFF. The whole variable domain, remainder taken from reference TRBV7-9 and TRBJ2-1, is DTGVSQNPRHKITKRGQNVTFRCDPISEHNRLYWYRQTLGQGPEFLTYFQNEAQLEKSRLLSDRFSAERPKGSFSTLEIQRTEQGDSAMYLCASAENGYNEQFFGPGTRLTVL.